These T cell receptor beta chains were read from a single sample in a study of cytomegalovirus exposure and HLA in healthy donors. The protocol was immunoSEQ multiplex PCR, while the TCRdb copy is restricted to in-frame clones and leaves out a portion. The profile covers about 200,000 clones, with around 90% appearing a single time and roughly 1.8% taken by the ten largest. Sequences were obtained from PBMCs. Receptor source: a woman aged 18 to 35 in good health and CMV-seronegative. The CDR3 runs from the conserved cysteine through the conserved F or W. The D gene is left open where the match is weak. Size is stated for part of the rows, as once, few or many counts, or as a class when the clone is expanded.

clone_size: -
d_call: TRBD1
j_call: TRBJ1-1
v_call: TRBV30
cdr3_nt: TGTGCCTGGAGTGTTGGGGGACAGGTGGGGCGTCGCACTGAAGCTTTCTTT
cdr3_aa: CAWSVGGQVGRRTEAFF

clone_size: -
d_call: TRBD1
j_call: TRBJ2-7
v_call: TRBV30
cdr3_nt: TGTGCCTGGGAGGGTAGGGGGACAGGGGCCTACGAGCAGTGCTTC
cdr3_aa: CAWEGRGTGAYEQCF

clone_size: -
d_call: TRBD2
j_call: TRBJ2-1
v_call: TRBV5-4
cdr3_nt: TGTGCCAGCAGCTTGGAACTAGCGGGAGTAATCAATGAGCAGTTCTTC
cdr3_aa: CASSLELAGVINEQFF

clone_size: -
d_call: TRBD1
j_call: TRBJ2-7
v_call: TRBV5-4
cdr3_nt: TGTGCCAGCACCCCCGGGGCAGGGGGCACCTACGAGCAGTACTTC
cdr3_aa: CASTPGAGGTYEQYF

clone_size: -
d_call: TRBD1
j_call: TRBJ1-4
v_call: TRBV7-2
cdr3_nt: TGTGCCAGCAGCTTATCGACAGGGATTTTTGAAAAACTGTTTTTT
cdr3_aa: CASSLSTGIFEKLFF

clone_size: few
d_call: -
j_call: TRBJ1-5
v_call: TRBV10-3
cdr3_nt: TGTGCCATCAGTGAGAGAGTAGAGCAGCCCCAGCATTTT
cdr3_aa: CAISERVEQPQHF

clone_size: -
d_call: -
j_call: TRBJ2-2
v_call: TRBV7-9
cdr3_nt: TGTGCCAGCAGCTTAGCTAGCGGGAACACCGGGGAGCTGTTTTTT
cdr3_aa: CASSLASGNTGELFF

clone_size: -
d_call: -
j_call: TRBJ1-2
v_call: TRBV7-2
cdr3_nt: TGTGCCAGCAGCCCGAGGGCAGATGGCTACACCTTC
cdr3_aa: CASSPRADGYTF

clone_size: -
d_call: TRBD2
j_call: TRBJ2-7
v_call: TRBV29-1
cdr3_nt: TGCAGCGTTGAAGGACTAGCGGGAGGGCCGATAAACGAGCAGTACTTC
cdr3_aa: CSVEGLAGGPINEQYF

clone_size: -
d_call: -
j_call: TRBJ2-7
v_call: TRBV19
cdr3_nt: TGTGCCAGTAGTATCCGGTCGTCAACCTACGAGCAGTACTTC
cdr3_aa: CASSIRSSTYEQYF

clone_size: few
d_call: -
j_call: TRBJ1-1
v_call: TRBV6-5
cdr3_nt: TGTGCCAGCAGTTACATGACAGGAAAACCGAACACTGAAGCTTTCTTT
cdr3_aa: CASSYMTGKPNTEAFF

clone_size: -
d_call: TRBD1
j_call: TRBJ1-1
v_call: TRBV6-5
cdr3_nt: TGTGCCAGTCGGGGCCGCAGGGGGCGGACTGAAGCTTTCTTT
cdr3_aa: CASRGRRGRTEAFF

clone_size: -
d_call: -
j_call: TRBJ2-3
v_call: TRBV7-2
cdr3_nt: TGTGCCAGCAGCCGACAAGCCAGCCCAGATACGCAGTATTTT
cdr3_aa: CASSRQASPDTQYF

clone_size: once
d_call: TRBD1
j_call: TRBJ1-1
v_call: TRBV28
cdr3_nt: TGTGCCAGCAGTTCTACTCGGACAGGGGTCCCTGAAGCTTTCTTT
cdr3_aa: CASSSTRTGVPEAFF

clone_size: -
d_call: TRBD2
j_call: TRBJ2-7
v_call: TRBV7-9
cdr3_nt: TGTGCCAGCAGACCGGGGGGGGCGGACGAGCAGTACTTC
cdr3_aa: CASRPGGADEQYF

clone_size: -
d_call: -
j_call: TRBJ1-5
v_call: TRBV7-2
cdr3_nt: TGTGCCTCAACTCCAGGGGTAGGTCAGCCCCAGCATTTT
cdr3_aa: CASTPGVGQPQHF

clone_size: -
d_call: -
j_call: TRBJ1-5
v_call: TRBV4-1
cdr3_nt: TGCGCCAGCAGCCGCTCAACAGGGTTGAGGAGTCAGCCCCAGCATTTT
cdr3_aa: CASSRSTGLRSQPQHF

clone_size: once
d_call: TRBD2
j_call: TRBJ2-7
v_call: TRBV6-5
cdr3_nt: TGTGCCAGCAGTTACTCGACTAGCGGGGGCTACGAGCAGTACTTC
cdr3_aa: CASSYSTSGGYEQYF

clone_size: -
d_call: TRBD1
j_call: TRBJ2-7
v_call: TRBV2
cdr3_nt: TGTGCCAGCAGTGAATCAGGGGACAGGGTCCACGAGCAGTACTTC
cdr3_aa: CASSESGDRVHEQYF

clone_size: -
d_call: -
j_call: TRBJ1-5
v_call: TRBV6-5
cdr3_nt: TGTGCCAGCAGTTACTCGTTGTCTCGGGATCAGCCCCAGCATTTT
cdr3_aa: CASSYSLSRDQPQHF

clone_size: -
d_call: -
j_call: TRBJ1-2
v_call: TRBV19
cdr3_nt: TGTGCCAGTAGTATAGGGAGTCTCTACACCTTC
cdr3_aa: CASSIGSLYTF

clone_size: -
d_call: TRBD1
j_call: TRBJ1-4
v_call: TRBV2
cdr3_nt: TGTGCCAGCAGGAGGGGGCCGGGCGTGTCTAATGAAAAACTGTTTTTT
cdr3_aa: CASRRGPGVSNEKLFF

clone_size: once
d_call: -
j_call: TRBJ1-2
v_call: TRBV11-2
cdr3_nt: TGTGCCAGCAGCACCATAGGTCGGCAGCGGAGTTACACCTTC
cdr3_aa: CASSTIGRQRSYTF

clone_size: -
d_call: -
j_call: TRBJ1-4
v_call: TRBV5-1
cdr3_nt: TGCGCCAGCAGCTTAGTAGAGGGAAAACTGTTTTTT
cdr3_aa: CASSLVEGKLFF

clone_size: -
d_call: TRBD1
j_call: TRBJ1-1
v_call: TRBV7-8
cdr3_nt: TGTGCCAGCAGCCGTAGGGGGCAGGGACAGGCGAACACTGAAGCTTTCTTT
cdr3_aa: CASSRRGQGQANTEAFF

clone_size: -
d_call: -
j_call: TRBJ2-2
v_call: TRBV6-1
cdr3_nt: TGTGCCAGCATGAGGGACACCGGGGAGCTGTTTTTT
cdr3_aa: CASMRDTGELFF

clone_size: -
d_call: -
j_call: TRBJ2-2
v_call: TRBV11-3
cdr3_nt: TGTGCCAGCAGTTCAAACACCGGGGAGCTGTTTTTT
cdr3_aa: CASSSNTGELFF

clone_size: -
d_call: TRBD2
j_call: TRBJ2-7
v_call: TRBV7-2
cdr3_nt: TGTGCCAGCAGCTTAGTAACTAGCGGGAGCTCCTACGAGCAGTACTTC
cdr3_aa: CASSLVTSGSSYEQYF

clone_size: -
d_call: TRBD2
j_call: TRBJ2-1
v_call: TRBV6-5
cdr3_nt: TGTGCCAGCAGTCGACTAGCGGGAGACAATGAGCAGTTCTTC
cdr3_aa: CASSRLAGDNEQFF

clone_size: -
d_call: -
j_call: TRBJ2-2
v_call: TRBV4-3
cdr3_nt: TGCGCCAGCAGCTGGGGAGGTATGAACACCGGGGAGCTGTTTTTT
cdr3_aa: CASSWGGMNTGELFF

clone_size: -
d_call: -
j_call: TRBJ1-2
v_call: TRBV9
cdr3_nt: TGTGCCAGCAGCGTAGGAGGAGATTATGGCTACACCTTC
cdr3_aa: CASSVGGDYGYTF

clone_size: -
d_call: TRBD1
j_call: TRBJ1-5
v_call: TRBV28
cdr3_nt: TGTGCCAGCAGTTTATGGAGGACAGGGTATAGCAATCAGCCCCAGCATTTT
cdr3_aa: CASSLWRTGYSNQPQHF

clone_size: -
d_call: -
j_call: TRBJ2-4
v_call: TRBV5-1
cdr3_nt: TGCGCCAGCAGCTTGTGGGGGGGGGCCCAGGCCAAAAACATTCAGTACTTC
cdr3_aa: CASSLWGGAQAKNIQYF

clone_size: -
d_call: -
j_call: TRBJ2-3
v_call: TRBV5-6
cdr3_nt: TGTGCCAGCAAGGCGAGGGTTAGCACAGATACGCAGTATTTT
cdr3_aa: CASKARVSTDTQYF

clone_size: few
d_call: TRBD2
j_call: TRBJ2-1
v_call: TRBV5-4
cdr3_nt: TGTGCCAGCAGCACGACTAGCGGGGGGGCAAATGAGCAGTTCTTC
cdr3_aa: CASSTTSGGANEQFF

clone_size: -
d_call: TRBD1
j_call: TRBJ1-4
v_call: TRBV5-4
cdr3_nt: TGTGCCAGCAGCAGGGGACAGGCCCTTAATGAAAAACTGTTTTTT
cdr3_aa: CASSRGQALNEKLFF

clone_size: -
d_call: -
j_call: TRBJ2-1
v_call: TRBV5-5
cdr3_nt: TGTGCCAGCAGCTTGTATAGTCCCGATGAGCAGTTCTTC
cdr3_aa: CASSLYSPDEQFF

clone_size: -
d_call: TRBD1
j_call: TRBJ2-7
v_call: TRBV9
cdr3_nt: TGTGCCAGCAGCGCCTACCTCGGACAGGGCGAGCAGTACTTC
cdr3_aa: CASSAYLGQGEQYF

clone_size: -
d_call: -
j_call: TRBJ2-3
v_call: TRBV5-5
cdr3_nt: TGTGCCAGCAGCTTGGTAGGGGCGGATACGCAGTATTTT
cdr3_aa: CASSLVGADTQYF

clone_size: -
d_call: -
j_call: TRBJ2-1
v_call: TRBV15
cdr3_nt: TGTGCCACCAGCAGAGATACCTACAATGAGCAGTTCTTC
cdr3_aa: CATSRDTYNEQFF

clone_size: once
d_call: TRBD1
j_call: TRBJ2-7
v_call: TRBV5-6
cdr3_nt: TGTGCCAGCAGCTCCATGACAGGGGGGTACGAGCAGTACTTC
cdr3_aa: CASSSMTGGYEQYF

clone_size: once
d_call: TRBD1
j_call: TRBJ2-1
v_call: TRBV28
cdr3_nt: TGTGCCAGCAGCCTACCGGGACAGGGGGCCTATGAGCAGTTCTTC
cdr3_aa: CASSLPGQGAYEQFF

clone_size: -
d_call: TRBD1
j_call: TRBJ1-5
v_call: TRBV19
cdr3_nt: TGTGCCAGTAGTACTACCCCGGACAGGGGATGGGCTTATGACAATCAGCCCCAGCATTTT
cdr3_aa: CASSTTPDRGWAYDNQPQHF

clone_size: -
d_call: TRBD2
j_call: TRBJ2-2
v_call: TRBV10-2
cdr3_nt: TGCGCCAGCAGGGACTCCCTAGCGGGGGGGCGGACCGGGGAGCTGTTTTTT
cdr3_aa: CASRDSLAGGRTGELFF

clone_size: -
d_call: -
j_call: TRBJ1-3
v_call: TRBV30
cdr3_nt: TGTGCCTGGAGTGTCGGCTCTGGAAACACCATATATTTT
cdr3_aa: CAWSVGSGNTIYF

clone_size: -
d_call: TRBD2
j_call: TRBJ2-3
v_call: TRBV27
cdr3_nt: TGTGCCAGCAGTCCCTTAGCGGGGGGGCCCGAGGATACGCAGTATTTT
cdr3_aa: CASSPLAGGPEDTQYF

clone_size: -
d_call: -
j_call: TRBJ2-4
v_call: TRBV18
cdr3_nt: TGTGCCAGCTCCCCCGGGTTAGGGGTTGATGTCAAAAACATTCAGTACTTC
cdr3_aa: CASSPGLGVDVKNIQYF

clone_size: -
d_call: -
j_call: TRBJ2-7
v_call: TRBV5-8
cdr3_nt: TGTGCCAGCAGATGGGGGCAAGAGCAGTACTTC
cdr3_aa: CASRWGQEQYF

clone_size: -
d_call: -
j_call: TRBJ2-1
v_call: TRBV28
cdr3_nt: TGTGCCAGCAGTTCAAGACAGGATAAGGCCAATGAGCAGTTCTTC
cdr3_aa: CASSSRQDKANEQFF